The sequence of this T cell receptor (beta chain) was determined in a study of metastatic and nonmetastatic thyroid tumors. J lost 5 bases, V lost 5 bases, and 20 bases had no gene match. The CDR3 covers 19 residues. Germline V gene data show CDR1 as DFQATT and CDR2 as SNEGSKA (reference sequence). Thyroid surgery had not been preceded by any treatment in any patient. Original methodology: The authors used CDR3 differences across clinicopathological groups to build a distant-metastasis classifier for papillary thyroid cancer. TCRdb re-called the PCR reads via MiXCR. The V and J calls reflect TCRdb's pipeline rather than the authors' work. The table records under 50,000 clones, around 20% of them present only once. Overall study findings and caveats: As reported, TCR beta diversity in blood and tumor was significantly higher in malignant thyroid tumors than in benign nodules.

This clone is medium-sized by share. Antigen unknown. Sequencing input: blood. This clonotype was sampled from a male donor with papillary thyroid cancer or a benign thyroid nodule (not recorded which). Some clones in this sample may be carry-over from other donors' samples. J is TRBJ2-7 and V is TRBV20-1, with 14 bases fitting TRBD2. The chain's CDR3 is CSAQQVDRTTSGRAHEQYF. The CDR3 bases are TGCAGTGCTCAACAAGTGGACAGGACGACTAGCGGGAGGGCCCACGAGCAGTACTTC.